A selection of T cell receptor beta chains follows, all from one sample in a study of identifying expanded T cells in peripheral blood. Sequencing used immunoSEQ multiplex PCR; TCRdb keeps in-frame clones, though not all of them. The profile shows 100,000 or so clones, approximately 88% of them singletons. Material for sequencing was blood. The receptors were gathered from a person aged 18 to 75 in good health. The CDR3 runs from the conserved cysteine through the conserved F or W. A D gene is named only where the DNA matches it firmly. Not every row has a clone size; where given, it reads once, few, many or a size class.

D: -
J: TRBJ2-7
size: -
V: TRBV4-1
CDR3: CASSQTGSYEQYF
DNA: TGCGCCAGCAGCCAAACAGGGTCCTACGAGCAGTACTTC

D: -
J: TRBJ1-4
size: -
V: TRBV5-1
CDR3: CASSLGWQGTNEKLFF
DNA: TGCGCCAGCAGCTTGGGCTGGCAGGGAACTAATGAAAAACTGTTTTTT

D: TRBD2
J: TRBJ2-3
size: -
V: TRBV7-2
CDR3: CASSPSLAGGVRDTQYF
DNA: TGTGCCAGCAGCCCATCTCTAGCGGGAGGGGTGAGGGATACGCAGTATTTT

D: TRBD1
J: TRBJ1-1
size: once
V: TRBV18
CDR3: CASSPPTGGRTEAFF
DNA: TGTGCCAGCTCACCACCGACAGGGGGGAGGACTGAAGCTTTCTTT

D: -
J: TRBJ1-1
size: -
V: TRBV7-9
CDR3: CASSSAAGGAEAFF
DNA: TGTGCCAGCAGCTCCGCGGCGGGGGGCGCTGAAGCTTTCTTT

D: TRBD1
J: TRBJ1-1
size: -
V: TRBV7-9
CDR3: CASSLAGRGDTEAFF
DNA: TGTGCCAGCAGCTTAGCGGGCAGGGGGGACACTGAAGCTTTCTTT

D: -
J: TRBJ2-7
size: -
V: TRBV15
CDR3: CATSNPGRDGSYEQYF
DNA: TGTGCCACCAGCAATCCGGGGCGGGACGGCTCCTACGAGCAGTACTTC

D: -
J: TRBJ1-2
size: -
V: TRBV18
CDR3: CASSTQGNGYTF
DNA: TGTGCCAGCTCAACACAGGGTAATGGCTACACCTTC

D: TRBD2
J: TRBJ2-1
size: -
V: TRBV19
CDR3: CASSRGLAGGGSYNEQFF
DNA: TGTGCCAGTAGCCGGGGACTAGCGGGAGGAGGCTCCTACAATGAGCAGTTCTTC

D: -
J: TRBJ2-5
size: -
V: TRBV25-1
CDR3: CASSEPTVRDYLETQYF
DNA: TGTGCCAGCAGTGAACCCACAGTCCGGGATTATCTAGAGACCCAGTACTTC

D: TRBD1
J: TRBJ1-4
size: -
V: TRBV6-5
CDR3: CASSYSIDRANEKLFF
DNA: TGTGCCAGCAGTTACTCGATTGACAGGGCTAATGAAAAACTGTTTTTT

D: TRBD2
J: TRBJ2-5
size: -
V: TRBV10-1
CDR3: CASSLTSTETQYF
DNA: TGCGCCAGCAGTTTGACTAGCACGGAGACCCAGTACTTC

D: TRBD1
J: TRBJ2-7
size: once
V: TRBV6-1
CDR3: CASSDMTGFPYEQYF
DNA: TGTGCCAGCAGTGATATGACAGGGTTCCCCTACGAGCAGTACTTC

D: TRBD1
J: TRBJ2-7
size: -
V: TRBV5-4
CDR3: CASSVEQGAQEQYF
DNA: TGTGCCAGCAGCGTTGAACAGGGGGCGCAAGAGCAGTACTTC

D: -
J: TRBJ1-4
size: -
V: TRBV27
CDR3: CASSLGGGGGNEKLFF
DNA: TGTGCCAGCAGTTTAGGGGGGGGAGGCGGGAATGAAAAACTGTTTTTT

D: TRBD1
J: TRBJ1-2
size: -
V: TRBV7-6
CDR3: CASSLISVTGDGYTF
DNA: TGTGCCAGCAGCTTAATTTCCGTGACAGGGGACGGCTACACCTTC

D: -
J: TRBJ1-2
size: -
V: TRBV5-6
CDR3: CASSFTSEPKYGYTF
DNA: TGTGCCAGCAGCTTTACGAGCGAGCCGAAATATGGCTACACCTTC

D: -
J: TRBJ1-2
size: -
V: TRBV27
CDR3: CASRVRDATNYGYTF
DNA: TGTGCCAGCAGGGTCCGGGACGCTACTAACTATGGCTACACCTTC

D: -
J: TRBJ2-7
size: -
V: TRBV18
CDR3: CASSTQGSGGEQYF
DNA: TGTGCCAGCTCAACGCAGGGGAGCGGCGGAGAGCAGTACTTC

D: -
J: TRBJ2-3
size: -
V: TRBV30
CDR3: CAWSVGRATDTQYF
DNA: TGTGCCTGGAGTGTAGGCAGGGCCACAGATACGCAGTATTTT

D: TRBD1
J: TRBJ1-1
size: -
V: TRBV11-2
CDR3: CASSLDRWTGANTEAFF
DNA: TGTGCCAGCAGCTTAGATCGGTGGACAGGAGCTAACACTGAAGCTTTCTTT

D: TRBD1
J: TRBJ1-4
size: -
V: TRBV30
CDR3: CAWRGTEKKLFF
DNA: TGTGCCTGGAGGGGGACAGAAAAGAAACTGTTTTTT

D: -
J: TRBJ1-4
size: -
V: TRBV10-3
CDR3: CAISESRAGDEKLFF
DNA: TGTGCCATCAGTGAGTCGAGGGCAGGGGATGAAAAACTGTTTTTT

D: TRBD2
J: TRBJ2-1
size: -
V: TRBV11-3
CDR3: CASSPGGGGANEQFF
DNA: TGTGCCAGCAGCCCGGGTGGCGGGGGGGCCAATGAGCAGTTCTTC

D: TRBD1
J: TRBJ2-7
size: -
V: TRBV19
CDR3: CASSFRQGASEQYF
DNA: TGTGCCAGTAGTTTCCGACAGGGGGCTAGCGAGCAGTACTTC

D: -
J: TRBJ2-3
size: -
V: TRBV6-4
CDR3: CASSSQGTDTQYF
DNA: TGTGCCAGCAGTTCACAGGGCACAGATACGCAGTATTTT

D: -
J: TRBJ1-1
size: -
V: TRBV5-1
CDR3: CASSSLSGLLNTEAFF
DNA: TGCGCCAGCAGCTCACTGTCGGGACTGTTGAACACTGAAGCTTTCTTT

D: -
J: TRBJ2-1
size: once
V: TRBV2
CDR3: CASSEDGKDEQFF
DNA: TGTGCCAGCAGTGAAGACGGGAAGGATGAGCAGTTCTTC

D: -
J: TRBJ1-5
size: few
V: TRBV19
CDR3: CASSLDDQPQHF
DNA: TGTGCCAGTAGTTTAGACGATCAGCCCCAGCATTTT

D: -
J: TRBJ2-5
size: few
V: TRBV13
CDR3: CASSSGDSGETQYF
DNA: TGTGCCAGCAGCTCTGGGGATAGCGGAGAGACCCAGTACTTC

D: TRBD2
J: TRBJ2-3
size: -
V: TRBV5-1
CDR3: CASSLVAGSSTDTQYF
DNA: TGCGCCAGCAGCTTGGTAGCGGGGTCGAGCACAGATACGCAGTATTTT

D: -
J: TRBJ1-2
size: -
V: TRBV6-5
CDR3: CASSYSRDKVRGYTF
DNA: TGTGCCAGCAGTTACTCGCGGGACAAAGTCCGAGGCTACACCTTC

D: -
J: TRBJ1-4
size: -
V: TRBV18
CDR3: CASSPPPGKLFF
DNA: TGTGCCAGCTCACCGCCACCGGGAAAACTGTTTTTT

D: TRBD1
J: TRBJ2-2
size: -
V: TRBV7-9
CDR3: CASSKGQANTGELFF
DNA: TGTGCCAGCAGCAAGGGACAGGCGAACACCGGGGAGCTGTTTTTT

D: -
J: TRBJ1-5
size: -
V: TRBV7-2
CDR3: CASSLAPNQPQHF
DNA: TGTGCCAGCAGCTTAGCTCCCAATCAGCCCCAGCATTTT

D: -
J: TRBJ1-3
size: -
V: TRBV2
CDR3: CASTPGGQGGDTIYF
DNA: TGTGCCAGCACTCCCGGGGGGCAGGGTGGCGACACCATATATTTT

D: TRBD1
J: TRBJ2-7
size: -
V: TRBV29-1
CDR3: CSANRGPYEQYF
DNA: TGCAGCGCGAACAGGGGACCCTACGAGCAGTACTTC

D: -
J: TRBJ1-5
size: -
V: TRBV4-1
CDR3: CASSHPLGTGNQPQHF
DNA: TGCGCCAGCAGCCACCCCTTGGGTACGGGCAATCAGCCCCAGCATTTT

D: -
J: TRBJ1-1
size: -
V: TRBV7-2
CDR3: CASILEGFDTEAFF
DNA: TGTGCCAGCATCCTAGAGGGGTTCGATACTGAAGCTTTCTTT

D: TRBD1
J: TRBJ1-5
size: -
V: TRBV2
CDR3: CASSGQGDYRPQHF
DNA: TGTGCCAGCAGCGGACAGGGGGACTATCGTCCCCAGCATTTT

D: -
J: TRBJ1-2
size: few
V: TRBV7-9
CDR3: CASSLRPGPYDYGYTF
DNA: TGTGCCAGCAGCTTACGTCCGGGGCCTTACGACTATGGCTACACCTTC

D: TRBD1
J: TRBJ1-2
size: few
V: TRBV9
CDR3: CASSVLGQGGDYGYTF
DNA: TGTGCCAGCAGCGTCCTTGGACAGGGGGGGGACTATGGCTACACCTTC

D: -
J: TRBJ1-1
size: -
V: TRBV7-6
CDR3: CASSLGWGRNTEAFF
DNA: TGTGCCAGCAGCTTAGGGTGGGGAAGGAACACTGAAGCTTTCTTT

D: -
J: TRBJ1-5
size: -
V: TRBV7-9
CDR3: CASSLEVGSSNQPQHF
DNA: TGTGCCAGCAGCTTAGAAGTCGGATCTAGCAATCAGCCCCAGCATTTT

D: -
J: TRBJ2-2
size: -
V: TRBV7-4
CDR3: CASSVANTGELFF
DNA: TGTGCCAGCAGCGTAGCGAACACCGGGGAGCTGTTTTTT

D: -
J: TRBJ2-1
size: -
V: TRBV15
CDR3: CATSRDQGYYNEQFF
DNA: TGTGCCACCAGCAGAGACCAGGGGTATTACAATGAGCAGTTCTTC

D: -
J: TRBJ2-5
size: -
V: TRBV6-5
CDR3: CASSYSGGETQYF
DNA: TGTGCCAGCAGTTACTCGGGGGGAGAGACCCAGTACTTC

D: -
J: TRBJ1-5
size: -
V: TRBV4-1
CDR3: CASSQDGTTGNQPQHF
DNA: TGCGCCAGCAGCCAAGATGGGACAACAGGCAATCAGCCCCAGCATTTT

D: -
J: TRBJ1-3
size: -
V: TRBV5-1
CDR3: CASSSGTAGNTIYF
DNA: TGCGCCAGCAGCAGCGGGACTGCTGGAAACACCATATATTTT

D: -
J: TRBJ1-1
size: -
V: TRBV5-1
CDR3: CASSLGPGRTEAFF
DNA: TGCGCCAGCAGCTTGGGTCCAGGGCGGACTGAAGCTTTCTTT